Sequencing of this T cell receptor beta chain was carried out in a study of blood T cell repertoires in COVID-19. Study-level background: Both acute and convalescent COVID-19 samples were obtained from the United States, Italy and Spain.

This clone was observed once. In the study's own analysis: Cell counts per sample came from amplifying reference gene primers. TCRdb's copy holds only in-frame clones and misses some; the assay was immunoSEQ multiplex PCR. The V and J calls and clone size were taken over from that table, and D and trimming were inferred from the DNA. The data hold approximately 85,000 clones, with 90% observed a single time. Trimming removed 7 bases from V and 1 base from J, with 10 bases in between. The germline CDR1 and CDR2 sequences are SNHLY and FYNNEI. The length of the CDR3 is 13 residues. The sequence was obtained from a woman aged 50 to 60 in a cohort sampled during active COVID-19. Sequenced input: peripheral blood. The chain joins TRBV2 to TRBJ2-5, with D perhaps matching TRBD2 (5 bases). CDR3: CASIGGLQETQYF. CDR3 DNA sequence: TGTGCCAGCATTGGCGGGCTCCAAGAGACCCAGTACTTC.